These T cell receptor beta chains were read from a single sample in a study of blood T cells in healthy people across ages. TCRdb ran MiXCR on the 5' RACE reads and lists one entry per CDR3 protein. The table lists hundreds of thousands of distinct CDR3 sequences, around half of them singletons. Sequenced material: blood. The receptors were gathered from a man at least 80 years old in good health. Each CDR3 is given with its conserved first and last residue. The D gene is left open where the match is weak. The size entry is marked missing in some rows and otherwise reads once, few, many or a size class.

>few|TRBD2|TRBV7-2|TRBJ2-7
TGTGCCAGCAGGACCCATGGAGCTAGCGGACCCTACGAGCAGTACTTC
CASRTHGASGPYEQYF
>-|-|TRBV5-5|TRBJ2-3
TGTGCCAGCAGCCCAGGGGGGGCCCTTAACACAGATACGCAGTATTTT
CASSPGGALNTDTQYF
>-|-|TRBV3-1|TRBJ1-2
TGTGCCAGCAGCCAAGGGAGGGGTATATATGGCTACACCTTC
CASSQGRGIYGYTF
>-|-|TRBV6-5|TRBJ1-6
TGTGCCAGCAGTCAAACTCAGGGTGGGTCACCCCTCCACTTT
CASSQTQGGSPLHF
>-|TRBD1|TRBV5-1|TRBJ2-7
TGCGCCAGCAGCCCGCGGACAGGGGTGAATTACGAGCAGTACTTC
CASSPRTGVNYEQYF
>-|TRBD1|TRBV29-1|TRBJ2-4
TGCAGCGTTGAATCGGGACAGGGAATGAACATTCAGTACTTC
CSVESGQGMNIQYF
>-|TRBD2|TRBV5-1|TRBJ2-7
TGCGCCAGCAGCTTGGTACCGGGGACTAGCGGGAGATCGGGGGAGCAGTACTTC
CASSLVPGTSGRSGEQYF
>-|-|TRBV4-2|TRBJ1-1
TGTGCCAGCAGCCAAGCCCCGGGGTCGGCAAGAGCTGAAGCTTTCTTT
CASSQAPGSARAEAFF
>-|-|TRBV29-1|TRBJ2-5
TGCAGCAGCGGGTTGAATGAGCAGTACTTC
CSSGLNEQYF
>few|TRBD2|TRBV28|TRBJ2-1
TGTGCCAGCAGCACCTGGGGCGGGAGGTTGGGTGAGCAGTTCTTC
CASSTWGGRLGEQFF
>few|-|TRBV10-3|TRBJ2-7
TGTGCCATCAGTGAATTAGGGAATACCTACGAGCAGTACTTC
CAISELGNTYEQYF
>few|TRBD2|TRBV7-2|TRBJ2-5
TGTGCCAGCAGCTTAGTCGGACTAGGGCAAGAGACCCAGTACTTC
CASSLVGLGQETQYF
>once|-|TRBV28|TRBJ2-5
TGTGCCGGCAGTTGGACTCAAGAGACCCTGTACTTC
CAGSWTQETLYF
>-|TRBD1|TRBV7-2|TRBJ2-3
TGTGCCAGCAGCTTAGTAGGCGGACAGGGGGCAAATACGCAGTATTTT
CASSLVGGQGANTQYF
>-|TRBD2|TRBV9|TRBJ2-5
TGTGCCAGCAGCGTAGGTGGGGCTAGCGGGGGTGAGACCCAGTACTTC
CASSVGGASGGETQYF
>-|-|TRBV20-1|TRBJ2-2
TGCAGTGCTAGAGATAAGGGGCTAACCACCGGGGAGCTGTTTTTT
CSARDKGLTTGELFF
>-|TRBD1|TRBV30|TRBJ1-1
TGTGCCTGGAAGTCGGTGTTGGACAGGGTCGGCACTGAAGCTTTCTTT
CAWKSVLDRVGTEAFF
>-|-|TRBV4-3|TRBJ2-3
TGCGCCAGCAGCCAAGGTCACGGGCAAGGCACAGATACGCAGTATTTT
CASSQGHGQGTDTQYF
>few|TRBD1|TRBV9|TRBJ1-1
TGTGCCAGCAGCGCCACAGGGGGACCGCATGAAGCTTTCTTT
CASSATGGPHEAFF
>-|-|TRBV30|TRBJ2-3
TGTGCCTGGAGGGCGTCAGCAGATACGCAGTATTTT
CAWRASADTQYF
>once|TRBD1|TRBV20-1|TRBJ2-3
TGCAGTGCTAGAGAGCTGACAGGGAAGACAGATACGCAGTATTTT
CSARELTGKTDTQYF
>-|-|TRBV2|TRBJ2-7
TGTGCCAGCAGTCTGACTAGCAGGGGGGCCGGCGAGCAGTACTTC
CASSLTSRGAGEQYF
>-|-|TRBV20-1|TRBJ2-1
TGCGGTGCTAGGGAGTTAGGAGCGCGCAATGAGCAGTTCTTC
CGARELGARNEQFF
>many|TRBD1|TRBV6-6|TRBJ1-1
TGTGCCAGCTCCACAGGGGAGACTGAAGCTTTCTTT
CASSTGETEAFF
>few|-|TRBV12-3/TRBV12-4|TRBJ2-5
TGTGCCAGCAGACAGGGACCCCAAGAGACCCAGTACTTC
CASRQGPQETQYF
>-|TRBD1|TRBV6-5|TRBJ2-2
TGTGCCAGCAGGTCACAGGGGGTAGTGGCCGGGGAGCTGTTTTTT
CASRSQGVVAGELFF
>-|TRBD2|TRBV9|TRBJ2-1
TGTGCCAGCAGCGTTACTAGCGGGCGAAGCAATGAGCAGTTCTTC
CASSVTSGRSNEQFF
>-|TRBD2|TRBV27|TRBJ2-1
TGTGCCAGCAGTTTCTCAGCGGGGGGGATCGAGCAGTTCTTC
CASSFSAGGIEQFF
>-|-|TRBV9|TRBJ1-4
TGTGCCAGCAGCGTCCACGCGATGGATGAAAAACTGTTTTTT
CASSVHAMDEKLFF
>many|-|TRBV6-6|TRBJ2-6
TGTGCCATTCGGGGGACTGGTGGGGCCAACGTCCTGACTTTC
CAIRGTGGANVLTF
>few|-|TRBV7-8|TRBJ2-1
TGTGCCAGCAGCCCACAGGCTGGAGGGGGCCATGAGCAGTTCTTC
CASSPQAGGGHEQFF
>-|-|TRBV14|TRBJ2-7
TGTGCCAGCAGCCAGTACTGGAGCTCCTACGAGCAGTACTTC
CASSQYWSSYEQYF
>few|TRBD1|TRBV6-6|TRBJ1-1
TGTGCCAGCAGACCTCAAGACAGGGTGTTATCTGAAGCTTTCTTT
CASRPQDRVLSEAFF
>-|-|TRBV6-6|TRBJ1-5
TGTGCCAGCAGTACCCATCGTGGCAATCAGCCCCAGCATTTT
CASSTHRGNQPQHF
>-|-|TRBV29-1|TRBJ2-3
TGCAGCGGCTCCCGGACAGCACGTACAGATACGCAGTATTTT
CSGSRTARTDTQYF
>-|-|TRBV6-2/TRBV6-3|TRBJ2-6
TGTGCCAGCACCGCCACAGGGTCTGGGGCCAACGTCCTGACTTTC
CASTATGSGANVLTF
>few|TRBD1|TRBV29-1|TRBJ1-2
TGCAGCGGTGTGGGACAGGACTATGGCTACACCTTC
CSGVGQDYGYTF